These 25 T cell receptor beta chains were sequenced from one sample in a study of T and B cells in COVID-19 patients. Each TRB amplification used about 250-550 ng of genomic DNA from blood. TRB rearrangements were amplified by multiplex PCR with BIOMED2 TRB-A/B primers. TCRdb processed the multiplex PCR reads anew with MiXCR; each CDR3 protein has one entry. The sample has roughly 7,100 distinct CDR3 sequences, approximately 24% seen once. Sequencing was performed on blood. Receptors originate from a human donor with active COVID-19.

This clonotype was seen ten or more times. This rearrangement joins TRBV6-5 to TRBJ2-7; TRBD2 matches 11 bases. Looked up from germline, CDR1 is MNHEY and CDR2 is SVGAGI. V lost 5 bases and J lost 0; bases outside the gene matches: 9. The CDR3 consists of 17 residues. DNA for the CDR3: TGTGCCAGCAGTCGGTCAGCTAGCGGGGGGAGCTCCTACGAGCAGTACTTC. This encodes CASSRSASGGSSYEQYF.

On this clonotype itself: This could be a read error, since a much larger clone is one nucleotide away. This sequence joins TRBV15 and TRBJ2-1, with 11 bases aligning to TRBD2. After removal of 2 bases from V and 0 bases from J, the junction contained 9 bases not matched to a gene. The CDR3 contains 19 residues. CDR1 is LNHNV, CDR2 YYDKDF, per germline (reference sequence). The CDR3, as DNA: TGTGCCACCAGCAGACCGGGACTAGCGGACATTTCCTCCTACAATGAGCAGTTCTTC. It codes for CATSRPGLADISSYNEQFF.

The chain joins TRBV20-1 to TRBJ2-3, with 8 positions matching TRBD2. The V segment lost 4 bases and the J segment 1 base; nucleotides outside the gene matches: 10. This CDR3 comprises 16 residues. Germline V lookup: CDR1 DFQATT, CDR2 SNEGSKA (reference sequence). The DNA of the CDR3 is TGCAGTGCTAACCCCCGGGGGGGGAGCCGCACAGATACGCAGTATTTT. Translating it yields CSANPRGGSRTDTQYF.

By share, this clonotype ranks as medium-sized. The V gene is TRBV29-1, the J gene TRBJ2-7; 9 bases agree with TRBD2. J was trimmed by 0 bases and V by 6 bases; bases with no gene match: 3. The CDR3 length is 13 residues. The V gene's germline CDR1 is SQVTM and CDR2 ANQGSEA. CDR3 nucleotide sequence: TGCAGCGTAGTTAGCGGGAGCTCCTACGAGCAGTACTTC. Its protein is CSVVSGSSYEQYF.

This clonotype was recorded a few times. The rearrangement joins TRBV6-4 to TRBJ1-1; TRBD1 matches at 9 bases. V gave up 7 bases and J gave up 2 bases; unmatched junction bases: 5. The CDR3 is 14 amino acids. Germline V lookup: CDR1 MRHNA, CDR2 SNTAGT. This CDR3 reads CASKPGQGNTEAFF. The CDR3 nucleotides are TGTGCCAGCAAGCCGGGACAGGGCAACACTGAAGCTTTCTTT.

The table lists this clonotype with a few counts. The chain has TRBV11-3 and TRBJ2-2; no clear D. The length of the CDR3 is 12 residues. In germline, CDR1 is SGHNT, CDR2 YENEEA. Trimming took 5 bases from V and 6 from J, leaving 7 bases between them. Here the CDR3 reads CASSPVSGELFF. In nucleotides, the CDR3 is TGTGCCAGCAGCCCCGTGTCCGGGGAGCTGTTTTTT.

The chain links TRBV12-5 to TRBJ2-1; 8 bases match TRBD2. In germline, CDR1 is LGHNT, CDR2 FRNRAP. This CDR3 spans 14 amino acids. V lost 1 base to trimming and J lost 7 bases; unmatched junction nucleotides: 3. This CDR3 reads CASGLDGRVNEQFF. CDR3 DNA: TGTGCTAGTGGTTTGGACGGGAGGGTGAATGAGCAGTTCTTC.

The chain uses TRBV21-1 and TRBJ2-3. TRBV21-1 is a documented pseudogene. The CDR3 runs 14 residues. The CDR3 DNA reads TGTGCCAGCAGCAAAGAGCCCTGCACAGATACGCAGTATTTT. Protein: CASSKEPCTDTQYF.

By share of the sample, this clonotype is medium-sized. The chain recombines TRBV11-3 with TRBJ2-4; tentatively, D is TRBD2 (7 bases). Deletions cut 6 bases from V and 9 bases from J, with 9 bases between. The germline V gene encodes CDR1 SGHNT and CDR2 YENEEA. This CDR3 region has 11 residues. The CDR3 bases are TGTGCCAGCAGAGGGGGGGTCATTCAGTACTTC. It is translated as CASRGGVIQYF.

About this clonotype: At one end the junction does not follow the germline gene, possibly because of a read error. The chain carries TRBV5-5 and TRBJ1-6; D not resolved. CDR1 SGHKS and CDR2 YYEKEE come from the germline V gene (reference sequence). This CDR3 comprises 12 residues. CDR3 sequence reads: CASRQNNSPLHF. CDR3 coding DNA: TGCGCCAGCAGACAAAATAATTCACCCCTCCACTTT.

This clonotype is termed medium-sized. V gene TRBV11-3 combines with J gene TRBJ2-7; the D gene is possibly TRBD2 (5 bases). This CDR3 has 14 amino acids. Trimming stripped 5 bases from V and 6 bases from J, with 17 bases between. From germline, CDR1 is SGHNT and CDR2 YENEEA. Written as DNA, the CDR3 is TGTGCCAGCAGCACGGGGATTCGAGACGTCGAGCAGTACTTC. This encodes CASSTGIRDVEQYF.

This clonotype has more than one count but fewer than ten. This sequence joins TRBV7-9 and TRBJ2-5, with D possibly being TRBD1 (6 bases). The V gene lost 2 bases and the J gene lost 5 bases, with 9 bases spanning the gap. Germline CDR1 reads SEHNR; CDR2 reads FQNEAQ (reference sequence). The CDR3 runs 13 residues. This CDR3 reads CASSLQGWETQYF. CDR3 sequence (DNA): TGTGCCAGCAGCTTACAGGGGTGGGAGACCCAGTACTTC.

This clonotype is termed medium-sized. The chain couples TRBV19 to TRBJ2-7; tentatively, D is TRBD1 (6 bases). V lost 3 bases, J lost 2 bases, and 17 bases lay in between. This CDR3 region has 16 residues. Per the germline V gene, CDR1 is LNHDA and CDR2 is SQIVND (reference sequence). Here the CDR3 reads CASSIPTGNHPYEQYF. DNA for the CDR3: TGTGCCAGTAGTATTCCGACAGGCAACCACCCCTACGAGCAGTACTTC.

This clonotype qualifies as medium-sized. This chain joins TRBV6-1 and TRBJ2-7; a weak D match, TRBD1 (5 bases). Germline V gene sequence: CDR1 MNHNS, CDR2 SASEGT. The ends were cut back, 8 bases at V and 4 bases at J, with 15 bases in the middle. The CDR3 extends over 13 amino acids. CDR3 DNA sequence: TGTGCCAGCGCCGAACAGGTCCGGTACGAGCAGTACTTC. It specifies CASAEQVRYEQYF.

This clonotype is labeled medium-sized (0.01 to 0.1%). The rearrangement joins TRBV5-6 to TRBJ2-3; unclear D gene. Trimming took off 0 bases at V and 4 bases at J, with 12 bases between the two ends. Germline V CDR1 and CDR2: SGHDT, YYEEEE. This CDR3 is built from 15 residues. This CDR3 is CASSLGTPIADTQYF. CDR3 DNA: TGTGCCAGCAGCTTGGGGACCCCCATCGCAGATACGCAGTATTTT.

This clonotype is medium-sized in the sample. The chain joins TRBV11-3 to TRBJ2-2; 11 bases map to TRBD2. J was trimmed by 1 base and V by 7 bases; bases with no gene match: 8. CDR1 and CDR2 (germline): SGHNT, YENEEA. This CDR3 comprises 17 residues. The CDR3 loop reads CASTQGLAGGNTGELFF. For the CDR3, the DNA is TGTGCCAGCACTCAAGGGCTAGCGGGAGGGAACACCGGGGAGCTGTTTTTT.

J is TRBJ2-2 and V is TRBV20-1; D possibly corresponds to TRBD1 (5 bases). Germline CDR1 DFQATT, CDR2 SNEGSKA (reference sequence). V lost 1 base and J 3 bases, leaving 21 bases between the germline ends. The CDR3 contains 18 residues. CDR3 region: CSARGQDILRWDTGELFF. CDR3 nucleotide sequence: TGCAGTGCTAGAGGGCAGGACATCCTCCGATGGGACACCGGGGAGCTGTTTTTT.

For the CDR3, the DNA is TGTGCCAGCACCTCGGACAGGGTGAAGGGCTACACCTTC. This codes for CASTSDRVKGYTF. The chain couples TRBV12-3 or TRBV12-4 to TRBJ1-2, with 8 bases that match TRBD1. V trimming: 7 bases; J trimming: 8 bases; junction bases outside the gene matches: 9. CDR3 length equals 13 residues.

By sample share, this clonotype is large. The chain has TRBV29-1 and TRBJ2-1, with TRBD2 matching 9 bases. CDR1 and CDR2 from the germline V gene are SQVTM and ANQGSEA. J was trimmed by 6 bases and V by 4 bases; bases with no gene match: 7. The length of the CDR3 is 14 residues. The CDR3 is CSVVRRTSVNEQFF. In DNA form, the CDR3 reads TGCAGCGTTGTCAGGCGGACTAGCGTCAATGAGCAGTTCTTC.

This clonotype is a singleton in its sample. The chain combines TRBV4-3 with TRBJ1-1, with 8 nucleotides matching TRBD1. There are 16 residues in the CDR3. Germline CDR1 reads LGHNA; CDR2 reads YSLEER. V lost 3 bases to trimming and J lost 4 bases; unmatched junction nucleotides: 10. As DNA, the CDR3 is TGCGCCAGCAGCCAGGGACAGGTGGGGTCCCGCACTGAAGCTTTCTTT. Its protein is CASSQGQVGSRTEAFF.

CDR3: CASRLLRTGEGAFF. In DNA form, the CDR3 reads TGTGCCAGCAGGCTGCTTCGGACCGGTGAAGGGGCTTTCTTT. The J gene is TRBJ1-1, the V gene TRBV6-1; D gene ambiguous. The germline CDR1 and CDR2 sequences are MNHNS and SASEGT. CDR3 length: 14 residues. V dropped 6 bases and J dropped 11 bases, with 22 bases sitting between them.

There are many counts of this clonotype. The chain combines TRBV12-3 or TRBV12-4 with TRBJ1-2, with unresolved D. The V and J ends lost 3 bases and 5 bases respectively, with 7 bases between them. CDR3 length: 12 residues. As DNA, the CDR3 is TGTGCCAGCAGTTTGGAGCTGTATGGCTACACCTTC. Translating it yields CASSLELYGYTF.

By sample share, this clonotype is medium-sized (0.01 to 0.1%). The V call is TRBV19, the J call TRBJ1-5; D is perhaps TRBD1 (5 bases). CDR1 and CDR2 (germline): LNHDA, SQIVND (reference sequence). This CDR3 comprises 15 residues. The V and J ends lost 10 bases and 1 base respectively, with 17 bases between them. The DNA of the CDR3 is TGTGCCACCAGAGGTGGGGCCGGGAGCAATCAGCCCCAGCATTTT. This gives the protein CATRGGAGSNQPQHF.

This clonotype was seen a few times. The chain couples TRBV6-4 to TRBJ2-3, with TRBD2 matching 7 bases. V lost 6 bases and J lost 2; bases outside the gene matches: 5. There are 14 residues in the CDR3. CDR1 MRHNA and CDR2 SNTAGT come from the germline V gene. The CDR3 sequence is CASRESGVTDTQYF. The CDR3 DNA is TGTGCCAGCAGAGAAAGCGGGGTCACAGATACGCAGTATTTT.

Judged by abundance, this clonotype is medium-sized. The chain joins TRBV6-2 or TRBV6-3 to TRBJ2-3; TRBD1 is a possible D gene (7 bases). The ends were cut back, 4 bases at V and 1 base at J, with 15 bases in the middle. Germline CDR1 reads MNHEY; CDR2 reads SVGEGT. The CDR3 is 16 residues long. This chain's CDR3 is CASSSYRGTGTDTQYF. CDR3 coding DNA: TGTGCCAGCAGTTCCTACCGCGGGACAGGCACAGATACGCAGTATTTT.